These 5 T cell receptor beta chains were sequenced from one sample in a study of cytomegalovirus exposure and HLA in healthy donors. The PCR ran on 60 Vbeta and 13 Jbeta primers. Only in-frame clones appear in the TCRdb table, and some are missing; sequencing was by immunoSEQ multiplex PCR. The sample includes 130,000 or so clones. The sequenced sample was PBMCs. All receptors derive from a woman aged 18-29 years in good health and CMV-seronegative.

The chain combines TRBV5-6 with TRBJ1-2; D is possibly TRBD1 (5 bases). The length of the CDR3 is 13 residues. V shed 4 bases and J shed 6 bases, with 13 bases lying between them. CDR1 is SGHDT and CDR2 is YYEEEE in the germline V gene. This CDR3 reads CASSAQGVNGYTF. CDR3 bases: TGTGCCAGCAGCGCGCAGGGTGTCAATGGCTACACCTTC.

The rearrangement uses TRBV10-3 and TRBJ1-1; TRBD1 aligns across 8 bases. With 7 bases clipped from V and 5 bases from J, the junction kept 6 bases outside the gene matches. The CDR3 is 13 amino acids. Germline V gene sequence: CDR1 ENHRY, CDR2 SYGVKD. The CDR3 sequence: CAIMGQDSTEAFF. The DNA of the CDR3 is TGTGCCATCATGGGACAGGACAGTACTGAAGCTTTCTTT.

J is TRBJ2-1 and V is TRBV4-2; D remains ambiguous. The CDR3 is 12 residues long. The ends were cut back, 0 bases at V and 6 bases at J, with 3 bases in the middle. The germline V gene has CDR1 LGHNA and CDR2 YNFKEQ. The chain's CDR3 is CASSQDLNEQFF. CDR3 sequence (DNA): TGTGCCAGCAGCCAAGACCTCAATGAGCAGTTCTTC.

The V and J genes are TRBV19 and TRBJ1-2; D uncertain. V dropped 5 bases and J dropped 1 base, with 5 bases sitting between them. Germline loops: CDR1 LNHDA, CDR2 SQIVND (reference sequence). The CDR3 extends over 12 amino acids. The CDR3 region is CASSRVNYGYTF. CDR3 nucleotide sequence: TGTGCCAGTAGTCGGGTTAACTATGGCTACACCTTC.

CDR3 sequence: CASSIRGAEQFF. The CDR3 nucleotides are TGTGCCAGCAGTATCAGGGGGGCCGAGCAGTTCTTC. The gene calls are TRBV27 and TRBJ2-1, with D maybe TRBD1 (7 bases). The CDR3 covers 12 residues. Trimming shortened V by 5 bases and J by 10 bases, and 12 bases separated the two germline ends. Germline V gives CDR1 MNHEY, CDR2 SMNVEV (reference sequence).